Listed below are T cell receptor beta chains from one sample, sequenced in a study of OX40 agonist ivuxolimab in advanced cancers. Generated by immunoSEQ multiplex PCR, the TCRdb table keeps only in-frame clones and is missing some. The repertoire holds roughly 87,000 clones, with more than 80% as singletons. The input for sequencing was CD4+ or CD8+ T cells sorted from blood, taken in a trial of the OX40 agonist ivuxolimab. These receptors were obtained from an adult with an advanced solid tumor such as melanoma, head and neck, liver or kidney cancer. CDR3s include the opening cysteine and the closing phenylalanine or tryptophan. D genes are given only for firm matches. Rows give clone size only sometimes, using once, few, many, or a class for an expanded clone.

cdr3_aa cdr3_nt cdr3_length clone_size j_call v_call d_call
CASSQSSKGTGNSPLHF TGCGCCAGCAGTCAATCGAGCAAAGGGACAGGGAATTCACCCCTCCACTTT 17 NA TRBJ1-6 TRBV23-1 TRBD1
CASSFLGNSPLHF TGTGCCAGCAGTTTCTTGGGGAACTCACCCCTCCACTTT 13 few TRBJ1-6 TRBV27 NA
CASSLTASGSYNEQFF TGTGCCAGCAGCTTAACGGCTAGCGGGTCCTACAATGAGCAGTTCTTC 16 NA TRBJ2-1 TRBV7-2 TRBD2
CASSLSQGTGELFF TGCGCCAGCAGCCTAAGTCAGGGCACCGGGGAGCTGTTTTTT 14 NA TRBJ2-2 TRBV5-1 NA
CAISDPTSGRAYRSPDTQYF TGTGCCATCAGTGACCCTACTAGCGGGAGGGCCTATCGGTCTCCAGATACGCAGTATTTT 20 NA TRBJ2-3 TRBV10-3 TRBD2
CASSLGGAGVHF TGTGCCAGCAGCTTAGGTGGTGCGGGGGTGCATTTT 12 NA TRBJ1-5 TRBV7-9 NA
CASSLGARPLDTQYF TGTGCCAGCAGCTTAGGTGCTCGTCCCTTAGATACGCAGTATTTT 15 NA TRBJ2-3 TRBV7-9 NA
CASSLTNIAGQQFF TGTGCCAGCAGCTTAACAAACATAGCGGGGCAGCAGTTCTTC 14 few TRBJ2-1 TRBV7-3 TRBD2
CASSTQGNDAEAFF TGCGCCAGCAGCACACAGGGTAATGACGCTGAAGCTTTCTTT 14 NA TRBJ1-1 TRBV5-1 NA
CASSSTQDTQYF TGCGCCAGCAGCTCAACGCAAGATACGCAGTATTTT 12 NA TRBJ2-3 TRBV5-1 NA
CASSYQLPTGYNEQFF TGTGCCAGCAGTTACCAATTGCCGACAGGGTACAATGAGCAGTTCTTC 16 NA TRBJ2-1 TRBV6-6 TRBD1
CASSPHGTSTDTQYF TGTGCTAGCAGCCCCCACGGGACTAGCACAGATACGCAGTATTTT 15 NA TRBJ2-3 TRBV7-7 NA
CASRGVRGDYGYTF TGTGCCAGCAGGGGAGTGAGGGGGGACTATGGCTACACCTTC 14 NA TRBJ1-2 TRBV6-5 NA
CASSLSTGTYEQYF TGTGCCAGCAGTTTATCAACAGGGACCTACGAGCAGTACTTC 14 NA TRBJ2-7 TRBV27 NA
CASSSLHFRETQYF TGTGCCAGCAGTTCCCTCCACTTTCGAGAGACCCAGTACTTC 14 NA TRBJ2-5 TRBV27 NA
CASSITSARPQETQYF TGTGCCAGCAGTATCACTAGCGCTCGTCCCCAAGAGACCCAGTACTTC 16 once TRBJ2-5 TRBV27 TRBD2